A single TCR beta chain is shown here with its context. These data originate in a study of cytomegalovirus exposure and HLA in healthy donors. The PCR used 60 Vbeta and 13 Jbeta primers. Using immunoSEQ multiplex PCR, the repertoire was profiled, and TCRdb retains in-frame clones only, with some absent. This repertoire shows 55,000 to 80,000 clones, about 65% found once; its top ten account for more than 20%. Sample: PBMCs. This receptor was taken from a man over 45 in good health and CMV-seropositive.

This chain's CDR3 is CASSPPSGGQHF. CDR3 DNA sequence: TGTGCCAGCAGCCCCCCGTCAGGGGGTCAACATTTT. The gene calls are TRBV6-6 and TRBJ1-5, with 7 bases fitting TRBD1. This CDR3 is 12 amino acids long. Germline CDR1 and CDR2: MNHNY and SVGAGI (reference sequence). V dropped 6 bases and J dropped 16; count of bases not matched to a gene: 12.